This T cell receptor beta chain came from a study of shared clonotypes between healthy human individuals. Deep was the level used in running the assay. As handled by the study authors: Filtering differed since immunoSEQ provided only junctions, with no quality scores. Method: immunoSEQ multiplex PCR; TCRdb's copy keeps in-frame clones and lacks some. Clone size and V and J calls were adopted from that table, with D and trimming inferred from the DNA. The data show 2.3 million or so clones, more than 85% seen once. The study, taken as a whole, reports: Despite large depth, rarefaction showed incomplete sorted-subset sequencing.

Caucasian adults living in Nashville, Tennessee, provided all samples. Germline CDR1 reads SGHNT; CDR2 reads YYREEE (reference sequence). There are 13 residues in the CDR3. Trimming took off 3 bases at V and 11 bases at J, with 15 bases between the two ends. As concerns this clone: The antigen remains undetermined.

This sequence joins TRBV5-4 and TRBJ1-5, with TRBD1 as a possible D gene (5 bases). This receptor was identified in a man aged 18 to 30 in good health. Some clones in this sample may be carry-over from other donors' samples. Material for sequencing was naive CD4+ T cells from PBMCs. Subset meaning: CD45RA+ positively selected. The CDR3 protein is CASSSGLQGTQHF. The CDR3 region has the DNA TGTGCCAGCAGCTCGGGACTCCAAGGGACCCAGCATTTT.